The 27 T cell receptor beta chains listed next were all sequenced from one sample in a study of T cell changes during pregnancy in multiple sclerosis. Some clones are missing from TCRdb's copy, which holds only in-frame ones; the method was immunoSEQ multiplex PCR. The data contain 70,000 to 100,000 clones, around 92% of them seen just once; the ten biggest clones take up about 2%. Sample: peripheral blood, taken in the third trimester of pregnancy. These receptor sequences come from a female donor with multiple sclerosis, enrolled in a pregnancy study.

J is TRBJ1-5 and V is TRBV7-8; D is possibly TRBD1 (6 bases). Trimming took off 1 base at V and 6 bases at J, with 16 bases between the two ends. This CDR3 has 16 amino acids. CDR1 is SGHVS, CDR2 FQNEAQ, per germline. The chain's CDR3 is CASSLGGAGAGQPQHF. CDR3 coding DNA: TGTGCCAGCAGCTTAGGGGGCGCGGGGGCTGGTCAGCCCCAGCATTTT. The full variable domain, rest sourced from reference TRBV7-8 and TRBJ1-5, is GAGVSQSPRYKVAKRGQDVALRCDPISGHVSLFWYQQALGQGPEFLTYFQNEAQLDKSGLPSDRFFAERPEGSVSTLKIQRTQQEDSAVYLCASSLGGAGAGQPQHFGDGTRLSIL.

The V call is TRBV11-2, the J call TRBJ2-7, with TRBD2 matching over 7 bases. CDR3 length: 14 residues. The J segment lost 1 base and the V segment lost 1 base, leaving 1 base of the junction unmatched. Germline V gives CDR1 SGHAT, CDR2 FQNNGV. CDR3 nucleotides: TGTGCCAGCAGCTTAGCAGCGGGGTCCTACGAGCAGTACTTC. Translating it yields CASSLAAGSYEQYF.

V usage is TRBV19 and J usage is TRBJ1-2, with a weak D call TRBD1 (6 bases). Germline values: CDR1 LNHDA, CDR2 SQIVND (reference sequence). CDR3 length equals 13 residues. V was pared by 8 bases and J by 2 bases, with 12 bases between. This CDR3 reads CASVQQGNYGYTF. DNA for the CDR3: TGTGCCAGTGTCCAGCAGGGGAACTATGGCTACACCTTC.

This chain links TRBV28 with TRBJ1-4; the match to TRBD1 covers 8 bases. The germline gives CDR1 MDHEN, CDR2 SYDVKM. The junction had 10 bases not matched to a gene; V was cut back by 5 bases and J by 8 bases. CDR3 size: 15 residues. The CDR3 DNA reads as TGTGCCAGCAGTACAGGACAGGGACGGAGCGAAAAACTGTTTTTT. Its translation is CASSTGQGRSEKLFF.

For this clone: The junction and the germline gene differ at one end; a read error may be behind it. The rearrangement uses TRBV28 and TRBJ2-7; no clear D gene. Per germline, CDR1 MDHEN and CDR2 SYDVKM. The CDR3 covers 17 residues. The chain's CDR3 is CASSLSSGRQAVNEQYF. CDR3 nucleotides: TGCGCCAGCAGTTTATCTTCAGGCCGTCAGGCAGTGAACGAGCAGTACTTC.

The J gene is TRBJ2-7, the V gene TRBV5-1, with a weak D call TRBD2 (7 bases). Between the trimmed V and J ends, which lost 4 bases and 3 bases, there was a span of 17 bases. The CDR3 consists of 15 residues. CDR1 and CDR2 (germline): SGHRS, YFSETQ. The CDR3 loop reads CASSPRGGGGYEQYF. DNA of the CDR3: TGCGCCAGCAGCCCTAGGGGGGGAGGAGGCTACGAGCAGTACTTC.

The chain links TRBV7-2 to TRBJ2-3, with D uncertain. The CDR3 has 14 residues. The germline gives CDR1 SGHTA, CDR2 FQGNSA. V was trimmed by 2 bases and J by 6 bases, leaving 12 bases between them. CDR3 coding DNA: TGTGCCAGCAGCTTAATCGTCTACCATGATACGCAGTATTTT. It encodes CASSLIVYHDTQYF.

The V call is TRBV5-1, the J call TRBJ1-1; a possible D gene is TRBD1 (6 bases). Trimming took off 3 bases at V and 14 bases at J, with 17 bases between the two ends. The CDR3 spans 12 residues. Germline lookup yields CDR1 SGHRS and CDR2 YFSETQ. The CDR3 protein is CASSSDTGNGFF. CDR3 in DNA: TGCGCCAGCAGCTCCGATACAGGGAACGGCTTCTTT.

This chain joins TRBV19 and TRBJ1-3, with TRBD1 as a possible D gene (6 bases). V lost 7 bases and J 0 bases, leaving 13 bases between the germline ends. The CDR3 is made up of 15 amino acids. CDR1 is LNHDA, CDR2 SQIVND, per germline (reference sequence). The CDR3 protein is CASTAGVFSGNTIYF. The DNA of the CDR3 is TGTGCCAGTACCGCAGGGGTCTTCTCTGGAAACACCATATATTTT.

The chain recombines TRBV7-2 with TRBJ1-2; tentative D call: TRBD1 (5 bases). Germline-derived CDR1 and CDR2 are SGHTA and FQGNSA. This CDR3 has 15 residues. V lost 5 bases, J lost 8 bases, and 21 bases lay in between. CDR3 DNA sequence: TGTGCCAGCAGCCCACCAGGGACTCCATTGGGGGGCTACACCTTC. Translated: CASSPPGTPLGGYTF.

V is TRBV18 and J is TRBJ2-5, with D possibly being TRBD1 (6 bases). V was trimmed by 5 bases and J by 5 bases, leaving 15 bases between them. This CDR3 is built from 14 residues. In germline, CDR1 is KGHSH, CDR2 LQKENI. The CDR3 loop is CASSDTGHLETQYF. The DNA for the CDR3 is TGTGCCAGCTCAGACACAGGGCATCTGGAGACCCAGTACTTC.

This rearrangement joins TRBV4-1 to TRBJ2-1, with D possibly being TRBD2 (6 bases). The CDR3 spans 16 residues. Germline V gene sequence: CDR1 MGHRA, CDR2 YSYEKL. V lost 5 bases to trimming and J lost 8 bases, with 22 bases between them. This CDR3 is CASSGRRTGVGDEQFF. The CDR3 DNA reads as TGCGCCAGCAGCGGGCGTAGAACGGGAGTAGGCGATGAGCAGTTCTTC.

The chain uses TRBV5-4 and TRBJ2-3, with D maybe TRBD1 (5 bases). The ends were cut back, 1 base at V and 1 base at J, with 10 bases in the middle. The CDR3 sequence is 15 residues long. Germline assignment: CDR1 SGHNT and CDR2 YYREEE (reference sequence). This CDR3 is CASSLWVGGTDTQYF. CDR3 coding DNA: TGTGCCAGCAGCTTGTGGGTAGGGGGCACAGATACGCAGTATTTT.

The J gene is TRBJ2-1, the V gene TRBV6-6; 9 bases are a match to TRBD2. The CDR3 runs to 16 residues. The J segment lost 5 bases and the V segment lost 0 bases, leaving 5 bases of the junction unmatched. Germline V gene sequence: CDR1 MNHNY, CDR2 SVGAGI (reference sequence). This chain's CDR3 is CASSYSGSGRNNEQFF. The CDR3, as DNA: TGTGCCAGCAGTTACTCGGGGAGCGGGAGGAACAATGAGCAGTTCTTC.

CDR3 sequence: CASSWTEYTEAFF. The CDR3 DNA follows: TGTGCCAGCAGTTGGACAGAGTACACTGAAGCTTTCTTT. The chain couples TRBV2 to TRBJ1-1; a possible D gene is TRBD1 (6 bases). CDR1 and CDR2 (germline): SNHLY, FYNNEI. The CDR3 length is 13 residues. Trimming removed 5 bases from V and 3 bases from J, with 10 bases in between.

This sequence joins TRBV6-5 and TRBJ2-7; perhaps TRBD1 as D (6 bases). V was shortened by 8 bases and J by 5 bases, with 13 bases between the two germline ends. Germline values: CDR1 MNHEY, CDR2 SVGAGI. The CDR3 is 12 residues long. The CDR3 DNA sequence: TGTGCCAGCTCGATTGGGGGCGACGAGCAGTACTTC. It encodes CASSIGGDEQYF.

This clone occurred once. Here the CDR3 DNA reads TGTGCCAGCGTCAGGGGGCGGAACACCGGGGAGCTGTTTTTT. Translation gives CASVRGRNTGELFF. This chain connects TRBV7-8 to TRBJ2-2; 8 bases match TRBD1. The CDR3 is 14 residues long. With V trimmed by 8 bases and J by 1 base, 3 bases remained unmatched. Germline values: CDR1 SGHVS, CDR2 FQNEAQ.

The chain links TRBV5-8 to TRBJ1-5; 10 nucleotides match TRBD1. There are 18 residues in the CDR3. Germline V gene lookup returns CDR1 SGHTS and CDR2 YDEGEE. Trimming removed 3 bases from V and 0 bases from J; junction bases left unmatched: 9. The CDR3 coding sequence is TGTGCCAGCAGCTGGGGACAGGGGAACGTTTATAGCAATCAGCCCCAGCATTTT. It is translated as CASSWGQGNVYSNQPQHF.

This chain uses TRBV14 with TRBJ2-7, with D possibly TRBD1 on 6 matching bases. The CDR3 covers 14 residues. CDR1 is SGHDN and CDR2 is FVKESK in the germline V gene. Trimming cost V 1 base and J 5 bases, with 12 bases left between them. The CDR3 sequence: CASSQAHEGDEQYF. CDR3 nucleotide sequence: TGTGCCAGCAGCCAAGCGCACGAGGGGGACGAGCAGTACTTC. Complete variable domain (other parts from reference TRBV14 and TRBJ2-7): EAGVTQFPSHSVIEKGQTVTLRCDPISGHDNLYWYRRVMGKEIKFLLHFVKESKQDESGMPNNRFLAERTGGTYSTLKVQPAELEDSGVYFCASSQAHEGDEQYFGPGTRLTVT.

This clone was observed once. The V and J genes are TRBV15 and TRBJ2-1; no definite D call. The CDR3 is made up of 13 amino acids. CDR1 and CDR2 from the germline V gene are LNHNV and YYDKDF (reference sequence). Trimming stripped 3 bases from V and 6 bases from J, with 9 bases between. The CDR3 DNA follows: TGTGCCACCAGCAGGCACATCCTCAATGAGCAGTTCTTC. This gives the protein CATSRHILNEQFF.

V is TRBV7-9 and J is TRBJ1-1; 8 bases map to TRBD1. There are 14 residues in the CDR3. V dropped 4 bases and J dropped 5; count of bases not matched to a gene: 6. The germline gives CDR1 SEHNR, CDR2 FQNEAQ (reference sequence). The CDR3 here is CASSWGDRGTEAFF. The CDR3 DNA is TGTGCCAGCAGCTGGGGCGACAGGGGAACTGAAGCTTTCTTT.

V and J are TRBV6-5 and TRBJ2-1; D is unresolved. V lost 2 bases and J 13 bases, leaving 15 bases between the germline ends. This CDR3 region has 13 residues. Germline V gives CDR1 MNHEY, CDR2 SVGAGI. The CDR3 loop reads CASSYGSGEKQFF. CDR3 sequence (DNA): TGTGCCAGCAGTTACGGTTCAGGCGAAAAACAGTTCTTC.

The chain combines TRBV10-2 with TRBJ2-5; weak D call: TRBD1 (5 bases). CDR3 size: 15 residues. Germline V lookup: CDR1 WSHSY, CDR2 SAAADI. Trimming cost V 3 bases and J 2 bases, with 13 bases left between them. The CDR3 here is CASSEHPGQQETQYF. DNA for the CDR3: TGCGCCAGCAGTGAACACCCAGGGCAACAAGAGACCCAGTACTTC.

The rearrangement links TRBV5-8 to TRBJ2-7, with 10 nucleotides matching TRBD1. With V trimmed by 0 bases and J by 3 bases, 3 bases remained unmatched. Looked up from germline, CDR1 is SGHTS and CDR2 is YDEGEE. This CDR3 contains 15 residues. The CDR3 loop reads CASSLGQGADYEQYF. The CDR3 coding sequence is TGTGCCAGCAGCTTGGGACAGGGGGCGGACTACGAGCAGTACTTC.

This rearrangement joins TRBV10-3 to TRBJ1-1; 7 bases line up with TRBD1. The CDR3 is 14 amino acids. Germline loops: CDR1 ENHRY, CDR2 SYGVKD. After removal of 3 bases from V and 6 bases from J, the junction contained 7 bases not matched to a gene. For the CDR3, the DNA is TGTGCCATCAGTGATCCAGGGGGACGGGCTGAAGCTTTCTTT. Protein: CAISDPGGRAEAFF.

The CDR3 region is CASSSRHVLTVNTEAFF. The CDR3 DNA reads as TGTGCCAGCAGCTCCCGACACGTCCTCACTGTGAACACTGAAGCTTTCTTT. The chain joins TRBV11-2 to TRBJ1-1, with D uncertain. The CDR3 runs to 17 residues. V gave up 4 bases and J gave up 0 bases, with 18 bases separating them. Germline CDR1 reads SGHAT; CDR2 reads FQNNGV.

The V and J genes are TRBV9 and TRBJ2-7; a weak D match, TRBD2 (6 bases). CDR1 and CDR2 (germline): SGDLS, YYNGEE. The CDR3 is 15 amino acids. V lost 4 bases and J 2 bases, leaving 16 bases between the germline ends. The CDR3 sequence is CASSPSSGGPYEQYF. DNA for the CDR3: TGTGCCAGCAGCCCAAGCTCCGGGGGTCCCTACGAGCAGTACTTC. Full variable domain (rest looked up from reference TRBV9 and TRBJ2-7): DSGVTQTPKHLITATGQRVTLRCSPRSGDLSVYWYQQSLDQGLQFLIQYYNGEERAKGNILERFSAQQFPDLHSELNLSSLELGDSALYFCASSPSSGGPYEQYFGPGTRLTVT.